These 18 T cell receptor beta chains came from one sample sequenced in a study of T cells in Graves' hyperthyroidism and ophthalmopathy. The TCR beta CDR3 regions underwent amplification using RNA transcripts as the source. HTBI primers were used for first-round RT-PCR of the TCR CDR3. TCRdb independently ran MiXCR on the multiplex PCR reads; one entry per CDR3 protein. The sample lists approximately 400,000 distinct CDR3 sequences; around a sixth were seen once. The sample taken for sequencing was blood. Receptors originate from a young woman with Graves' hyperthyroidism.

This clonotype was seen a few times. The rearrangement joins TRBV7-9 to TRBJ2-1; 8 bases match TRBD2. Germline trimming cut 4 bases from V and 9 bases from J; bases unmatched to any gene: 11. Germline assignment: CDR1 SEHNR and CDR2 FQNEAQ (reference sequence). The CDR3 has 15 residues. This CDR3 reads CASSSAGEGYIEQFF. The DNA for the CDR3 is TGTGCCAGCAGCTCAGCGGGAGAGGGTTATATTGAGCAGTTCTTC.

This rearrangement joins TRBV5-4 to TRBJ2-7; the D gene is possibly TRBD1 (6 bases). V lost 0 bases to trimming and J lost 7 bases, with 14 bases between them. Germline V gene sequence: CDR1 SGHNT, CDR2 YYREEE (reference sequence). The length of the CDR3 is 14 residues. The chain's CDR3 is CASSLEQGRGEQYF. The DNA of the CDR3 is TGTGCCAGCAGCTTGGAACAGGGACGAGGTGAGCAGTACTTC.

The chain couples TRBV4-3 to TRBJ1-2, with D possibly TRBD1 on 5 matching bases. Trimming removed 0 bases from V and 6 bases from J, with 14 bases in between. Germline V CDR1 and CDR2: LGHNA, YSLEER. The CDR3 spans 15 residues. The CDR3 nucleotides read TGCGCCAGCAGCCAAGATGGGGCAGGGCTGGATGGCTACACCTTC. Residues: CASSQDGAGLDGYTF.

This chain uses TRBV15 with TRBJ1-5; D is unclear. V was shortened by 0 bases and J by 8 bases, with 14 bases between the two germline ends. There are 15 residues in the CDR3. The germline gives CDR1 LNHNV, CDR2 YYDKDF (reference sequence). CDR3 sequence: CATSRDRYGDEPQHF. The CDR3 nucleotides are TGTGCCACCAGCAGAGATCGGTACGGGGATGAGCCCCAGCATTTT.

This clonotype was found many times. The CDR3 protein is CASSPSRRQGGRYEQYF. CDR3 in DNA: TGTGCCAGCAGCCCCTCGAGACGACAGGGGGGTCGCTACGAGCAGTACTTC. The chain is built from TRBV3-1 and TRBJ2-7, with 9 bases matching TRBD1. Trimming took 4 bases from V and 3 from J; bases not matched to a gene: 13. This CDR3 is 17 amino acids long. CDR1 is LGHDT and CDR2 is YNNKEL in the germline V gene (reference sequence).

This clonotype appeared a few times. The CDR3 region is CASSLAIAGGQQFF. The CDR3 DNA follows: TGTGCCAGCAGCTTGGCGATAGCGGGGGGCCAGCAGTTCTTC. The rearrangement joins TRBV5-6 to TRBJ2-1, with 10 bases that match TRBD2. The CDR3 covers 14 residues. The trim removed 0 bases at V and 11 bases at J, leaving 5 bases unmatched. Germline V gene sequence: CDR1 SGHDT, CDR2 YYEEEE.

The gene calls are TRBV29-1 and TRBJ1-4; D may be TRBD1 (5 bases). This CDR3 has 12 residues. The ends were cut back, 6 bases at V and 5 bases at J, with 10 bases in the middle. Germline values: CDR1 SQVTM, CDR2 ANQGSEA. The CDR3 protein is CSVGGGNEKLFF. The CDR3 DNA follows: TGCAGCGTCGGGGGGGGAAATGAAAAACTGTTTTTT.

The sample holds many counts of this clonotype. The chain couples TRBV11-2 to TRBJ2-5; perhaps TRBD1 as D (6 bases). The CDR3 has 17 residues. V lost 5 bases to trimming and J lost 6 bases, with 25 bases between them. Germline CDR1 and CDR2: SGHAT and FQNNGV. DNA of the CDR3: TGTGCCAGCAGCCCCCGTGGACAGTTATTTCTGTTACAGACCCAGTACTTC. This encodes CASSPRGQLFLLQTQYF.

This clonotype has a count of ten or more. The J gene is TRBJ1-1, the V gene TRBV20-1; D uncertain. V was cut by 6 bases and J by 1 base, with 6 bases left in between. Germline loops: CDR1 DFQATT, CDR2 SNEGSKA (reference sequence). This CDR3 spans 11 amino acids. CDR3 DNA sequence: TGCAGTGCCCGGGCGAACACTGAAGCTTTCTTT. This codes for CSARANTEAFF.

This clonotype was observed a handful of times. Its ends do not fully match the called genes, so a read error is possible. The rearrangement uses TRBV3-1 and TRBJ2-1; the D gene is possibly TRBD2 (6 bases). Germline-derived CDR1 and CDR2 are LGHDT and YNNKEL (reference sequence). CDR3 length: 16 amino acids. The CDR3 reads CASSRPGTGAYNGQFF. Here the CDR3 DNA reads TGTGCCAGCAGCCGTCCCGGGACTGGGGCCTACAATGGGCAGTTCTTC.

The chain recombines TRBV12-3 or TRBV12-4 with TRBJ1-2, with D possibly matching TRBD1 (5 bases). This CDR3 is built from 13 residues. V dropped 5 bases and J dropped 4 bases, with 11 bases sitting between them. The CDR3 nucleotides are TGTGCCAGCAGTGTCGGGACCTCCTATGGCTACACCTTC. Residues: CASSVGTSYGYTF.

The chain links TRBV7-3 to TRBJ2-1, with 14 bases lining up with TRBD2. J was trimmed by 6 bases and V by 6 bases; bases with no gene match: 4. Germline V gene sequence: CDR1 SGHTA, CDR2 FQGTGA. The CDR3 sequence is 15 residues long. The CDR3 spells CASSRTSGGSNEQFF. The CDR3 coding sequence is TGTGCCAGCAGTCGGACTAGCGGGGGGAGCAATGAGCAGTTCTTC.

The table lists this clonotype with many counts. The chain has TRBV3-1 and TRBJ2-1; 8 bases align to TRBD2. Germline V gene lookup returns CDR1 LGHDT and CDR2 YNNKEL (reference sequence). The CDR3 is 15 amino acids. V lost 6 bases and J lost 2; bases outside the gene matches: 6. The CDR3 reads CASSSLAGPYNEQFF. CDR3 coding DNA: TGTGCCAGCAGTTCGTTAGCGGGACCCTACAATGAGCAGTTCTTC.

This clonotype was detected only a few times. The rearrangement links TRBV20-1 to TRBJ2-2; 8 bases are shared with TRBD2. Per the germline V gene, CDR1 is DFQATT and CDR2 is SNEGSKA (reference sequence). The J segment lost 1 base and the V segment lost 6 bases, leaving 7 bases of the junction unmatched. There are 15 residues in the CDR3. The CDR3 loop is CSAPRLARNTGELFF. CDR3 in DNA: TGCAGTGCCCCTCGACTAGCGAGGAACACCGGGGAGCTGTTTTTT.

The sample holds many counts of this clonotype. The rearrangement uses TRBV12-3 or TRBV12-4 and TRBJ2-7, with 15 positions matching TRBD2. CDR3 length equals 19 residues. J lost 0 bases, V lost 7 bases, and 13 bases had no gene match. The CDR3, as DNA: TGTGCCAGCACTAACCGGGGGACTAGCGGGGGGAGCCCCTCCTACGAGCAGTACTTC. Translation gives CASTNRGTSGGSPSYEQYF.

In this sample, this clonotype turned up many times. This chain uses TRBV19 with TRBJ1-5; D remains ambiguous. V gave up 6 bases and J gave up 6 bases, with 24 bases separating them. The CDR3 has 17 amino acids. From germline, CDR1 is LNHDA and CDR2 SQIVND (reference sequence). The CDR3 nucleotides read TGTGCCAGTAGCACCCCCCCTCCGGACCGTCGGGGTCAGCCCCAGCATTTT. Translation: CASSTPPPDRRGQPQHF.

In this sample, this clonotype turned up many times. The chain couples TRBV20-1 to TRBJ1-6; tentative D call: TRBD1 (5 bases). The ends were cut back, 6 bases at V and 7 bases at J, with 16 bases in the middle. The CDR3 is 14 residues long. CDR1 and CDR2 from the germline V gene are DFQATT and SNEGSKA (reference sequence). This CDR3 is CSAPRRAWNSPLHF. The CDR3, as DNA: TGCAGTGCACCTCGCAGGGCGTGGAATTCACCCCTCCACTTT.

This clonotype showed up many times. The genes are TRBV20-1 and TRBJ2-1, with D tentatively TRBD1 (5 bases). V was trimmed by 7 bases and J by 0 bases, leaving 7 bases between them. The CDR3 consists of 12 residues. The V gene's germline CDR1 is DFQATT and CDR2 SNEGSKA (reference sequence). CDR3 nucleotide sequence: TGCAGTGGGGGCCTCTCCTACAATGAGCAGTTCTTC. It codes for CSGGLSYNEQFF.